These 19 T cell receptor beta chains share one sample of origin, sequenced in a study of T cells in Graves' hyperthyroidism and ophthalmopathy. TCR beta CDR3 regions were amplified from RNA transcripts. The HTBI primer set served for first-round RT-PCR of the TCR CDR3. TCRdb reanalysed the multiplex PCR reads using MiXCR and keeps one entry per CDR3 protein. In the table there are hundreds of thousands of distinct CDR3 sequences, about 13% of which are singletons. The sample was blood. Receptors originate from a woman aged 40 to 49 with Graves' ophthalmopathy.

This clonotype was observed at least ten times. The chain recombines TRBV6-1 with TRBJ1-4; 8 nucleotides line up with TRBD1. V was clipped by 5 bases and J by 8 bases; unmatched bases: 7. The germline V gene has CDR1 MNHNS and CDR2 SASEGT. This CDR3 has 14 amino acids. The DNA for the CDR3 is TGTGCCAGCAGTTTCCTACAGGGGGACGAAAAACTGTTTTTT. The encoded protein is CASSFLQGDEKLFF.

This clonotype occurred many times. In DNA form, the CDR3 reads TGTGCCATCACGGACAGGCCGAACACCGGGGAGCTGTTTTTT. This translates into CAITDRPNTGELFF. V usage is TRBV10-3 and J usage is TRBJ2-2, with 7 bases lining up with TRBD1. Losses at the gene ends were 7 bases for V and 0 bases for J; bases not matched to a gene: 2. Looked up from germline, CDR1 is ENHRY and CDR2 is SYGVKD. CDR3 length: 14 amino acids.

This clonotype was found a few times. With a much larger clone just one base away, this may be a read error. This chain uses TRBV29-1 with TRBJ1-5, with D possibly matching TRBD1 (6 bases). Trimming stripped 5 bases from V and 4 bases from J, with 12 bases between. Germline V CDR1 and CDR2: SQVTM, ANQGSEA. CDR3 size: 13 residues. CDR3 sequence (DNA): TGCAGCGTTAGGCAGGGGAATAATCAGCCCCAGCATTTT. It specifies CSVRQGNNQPQHF.

This clonotype was observed at least ten times. The chain has TRBV12-3 or TRBV12-4 and TRBJ1-5, with 7 positions matching TRBD1. J lost 0 bases, V lost 6 bases, and 5 bases had no gene match. The CDR3 length is 15 residues. Written as DNA, the CDR3 is TGTGCCAGCAGGGGAGACAGGGCTAGCAATCAGCCCCAGCATTTT. This translates into CASRGDRASNQPQHF.

In its sample, this clonotype was seen many times. V is TRBV7-6 and J is TRBJ2-5, with 11 bases matching TRBD2. The CDR3 totals 18 residues. Per the germline V gene, CDR1 is SGHVS and CDR2 is FNYEAQ. J gave up 0 bases and V 4 bases, and 10 bases lay outside the gene matches. CDR3 amino acids: CASSSRLAGTPYQETQYF. The CDR3 DNA reads as TGTGCCAGCAGCTCCCGACTAGCGGGAACCCCGTACCAAGAGACCCAGTACTTC.

Of note for this clonotype: A much larger clone differs by one base, so this may be a read error. The gene calls are TRBV28 and TRBJ2-5; 16 nucleotides align to TRBD2. Germline values: CDR1 MDHEN, CDR2 SYDVKM. The CDR3 runs 17 residues. CDR3 bases: TGTGCCTGCAGCCTCGGGACTAGCGGGAGGGCCCGAGAGACCCAGTACTTC. It specifies CACSLGTSGRARETQYF.

The chain couples TRBV20-1 to TRBJ2-4; 11 bases align to TRBD1. This CDR3 comprises 15 residues. V was pared by 2 bases and J by 8 bases, with 8 bases of the junction left unmatched. Germline V gene data show CDR1 as DFQATT and CDR2 as SNEGSKA (reference sequence). CDR3 region: CSARTLGQGADIQYF. The CDR3 DNA follows: TGCAGTGCTAGAACACTCGGACAGGGGGCTGACATTCAGTACTTC.

Only a few counts were recorded for this clonotype. J is TRBJ2-7 and V is TRBV3-1; a weak D match, TRBD1 (5 bases). CDR1 LGHDT and CDR2 YNNKEL come from the germline V gene (reference sequence). V lost 3 bases to trimming and J lost 2 bases, with 11 bases between them. This CDR3 is 14 amino acids long. The CDR3 region is CASSQAGKTYEQYF. The CDR3 DNA is TGTGCCAGCAGCCAGGCAGGGAAGACCTACGAGCAGTACTTC.

This clonotype was recorded many times. V and J are TRBV20-1 and TRBJ2-5, with a possible D match to TRBD1 (6 bases). Germline V gene sequence: CDR1 DFQATT, CDR2 SNEGSKA (reference sequence). The V end lost 3 bases, the J end lost 3 bases, and 11 bases lay between the germline ends. The CDR3 has 13 residues. The CDR3 DNA follows: TGCAGTGCTAGTGTGACAGGAGAAGAGACCCAGTACTTC. Translation gives CSASVTGEETQYF.

This clonotype appeared many times. This chain connects TRBV7-9 to TRBJ1-1; possibly TRBD1 for D (6 bases). CDR3 length: 15 residues. V lost 5 bases to trimming and J lost 0 bases, with 13 bases between them. Per germline, CDR1 SEHNR and CDR2 FQNEAQ (reference sequence). CDR3 coding DNA: TGTGCCAGCAGCCCCCGGGCAGGGGTGAACACTGAAGCTTTCTTT. It is translated as CASSPRAGVNTEAFF.

This clonotype was recorded many times. The chain uses TRBV6-1 and TRBJ2-1; no clear D. V lost 5 bases to trimming and J lost 8 bases, with 22 bases between them. CDR1 and CDR2 from the germline V gene are MNHNS and SASEGT. CDR3 size: 16 residues. The CDR3 loop is CASSSSEGRRVYEQFF. The CDR3 coding sequence is TGTGCCAGCAGTTCATCCGAAGGCAGGAGAGTCTATGAGCAGTTCTTC.

This clonotype was detected a few times. The rearrangement links TRBV5-5 to TRBJ1-1; D is unresolved. The germline V gene encodes CDR1 SGHKS and CDR2 YYEKEE (reference sequence). V gave up 2 bases and J gave up 6 bases, with 14 bases separating them. The CDR3 consists of 14 residues. DNA for the CDR3: TGTGCCAGCAGCTTCGTCCCTACGACCCCTGAAGCTTTCTTT. Translation: CASSFVPTTPEAFF.

This clonotype was recorded many times. This chain connects TRBV5-1 to TRBJ2-3; TRBD2 might be the D (6 bases). This CDR3 spans 15 amino acids. Trimming pared 3 bases from V and 3 bases from J, leaving 14 bases between. Germline CDR1 SGHRS, CDR2 YFSETQ. CDR3 DNA sequence: TGCGCCAGCAGCTCGGTGGGACTGAAGACAGATACGCAGTATTTT. Translation gives CASSSVGLKTDTQYF.

The J gene is TRBJ2-1, the V gene TRBV5-5; D possibly uses TRBD1 or TRBD2 (5 bases each). Per the germline V gene, CDR1 is SGHKS and CDR2 is YYEKEE (reference sequence). V lost 2 bases and J lost 9, with 15 bases in between. This CDR3 comprises 14 residues. Here the CDR3 reads CASSLRLTDSEQFF. The DNA of the CDR3 is TGTGCCAGCAGCTTAAGACTAACCGACAGTGAGCAGTTCTTC.

This clonotype was seen repeatedly, ten times or more. This rearrangement joins TRBV7-3 to TRBJ2-1; 7 bases map to TRBD1. Germline V CDR1 and CDR2: SGHTA, FQGTGA. CDR3 length: 16 residues. The J segment lost 4 bases and the V segment lost 5 bases, leaving 11 bases of the junction unmatched. Here the CDR3 DNA reads TGTGCCAGCAGCACACTCGGGACAGTAATTTACAATGAGCAGTTCTTC. It translates to CASSTLGTVIYNEQFF.

This clonotype came up many times. The chain recombines TRBV2 with TRBJ2-5; D unresolved. The CDR3 totals 11 residues. Trimming pared 8 bases from V and 3 bases from J, leaving 7 bases between. Germline CDR1 and CDR2: SNHLY and FYNNEI. DNA of the CDR3: TGTGCCAGCGGGCTCAAAGAGACCCAGTACTTC. This gives the protein CASGLKETQYF.

The rearrangement uses TRBV7-8 and TRBJ2-1, with 15 bases lining up with TRBD2. This CDR3 contains 19 residues. Germline assignment: CDR1 SGHVS and CDR2 FQNEAQ. The ends lost 2 bases at V and 5 bases at J; junction bases unmatched: 10. The CDR3 nucleotides are TGTGCCAGCAGCTTAATCAATTATGGGACTAGCGGGGGGAACAATGAGCAGTTCTTC. It translates to CASSLINYGTSGGNNEQFF.

This chain links TRBV4-2 with TRBJ2-3, with 10 bases matching TRBD2. The J segment lost 3 bases and the V segment lost 0 bases, leaving 6 bases of the junction unmatched. Germline values: CDR1 LGHNA, CDR2 YNFKEQ. The CDR3 length is 17 residues. CDR3 amino acids: CASSQEPLAGLTDTQYF. CDR3 nucleotide sequence: TGTGCCAGCAGCCAAGAACCACTAGCGGGGCTGACAGATACGCAGTATTTT.

The table lists this clonotype with many counts. V gene TRBV11-2 combines with J gene TRBJ2-1; no clear D gene. This CDR3 contains 17 residues. Trimming pared 1 base from V and 6 bases from J, leaving 19 bases between. Germline-derived CDR1 and CDR2 are SGHAT and FQNNGV. This CDR3 is CASSLVADWGRRNEQFF. CDR3 nucleotides: TGTGCCAGCAGCTTAGTGGCCGACTGGGGAAGGCGCAATGAGCAGTTCTTC.